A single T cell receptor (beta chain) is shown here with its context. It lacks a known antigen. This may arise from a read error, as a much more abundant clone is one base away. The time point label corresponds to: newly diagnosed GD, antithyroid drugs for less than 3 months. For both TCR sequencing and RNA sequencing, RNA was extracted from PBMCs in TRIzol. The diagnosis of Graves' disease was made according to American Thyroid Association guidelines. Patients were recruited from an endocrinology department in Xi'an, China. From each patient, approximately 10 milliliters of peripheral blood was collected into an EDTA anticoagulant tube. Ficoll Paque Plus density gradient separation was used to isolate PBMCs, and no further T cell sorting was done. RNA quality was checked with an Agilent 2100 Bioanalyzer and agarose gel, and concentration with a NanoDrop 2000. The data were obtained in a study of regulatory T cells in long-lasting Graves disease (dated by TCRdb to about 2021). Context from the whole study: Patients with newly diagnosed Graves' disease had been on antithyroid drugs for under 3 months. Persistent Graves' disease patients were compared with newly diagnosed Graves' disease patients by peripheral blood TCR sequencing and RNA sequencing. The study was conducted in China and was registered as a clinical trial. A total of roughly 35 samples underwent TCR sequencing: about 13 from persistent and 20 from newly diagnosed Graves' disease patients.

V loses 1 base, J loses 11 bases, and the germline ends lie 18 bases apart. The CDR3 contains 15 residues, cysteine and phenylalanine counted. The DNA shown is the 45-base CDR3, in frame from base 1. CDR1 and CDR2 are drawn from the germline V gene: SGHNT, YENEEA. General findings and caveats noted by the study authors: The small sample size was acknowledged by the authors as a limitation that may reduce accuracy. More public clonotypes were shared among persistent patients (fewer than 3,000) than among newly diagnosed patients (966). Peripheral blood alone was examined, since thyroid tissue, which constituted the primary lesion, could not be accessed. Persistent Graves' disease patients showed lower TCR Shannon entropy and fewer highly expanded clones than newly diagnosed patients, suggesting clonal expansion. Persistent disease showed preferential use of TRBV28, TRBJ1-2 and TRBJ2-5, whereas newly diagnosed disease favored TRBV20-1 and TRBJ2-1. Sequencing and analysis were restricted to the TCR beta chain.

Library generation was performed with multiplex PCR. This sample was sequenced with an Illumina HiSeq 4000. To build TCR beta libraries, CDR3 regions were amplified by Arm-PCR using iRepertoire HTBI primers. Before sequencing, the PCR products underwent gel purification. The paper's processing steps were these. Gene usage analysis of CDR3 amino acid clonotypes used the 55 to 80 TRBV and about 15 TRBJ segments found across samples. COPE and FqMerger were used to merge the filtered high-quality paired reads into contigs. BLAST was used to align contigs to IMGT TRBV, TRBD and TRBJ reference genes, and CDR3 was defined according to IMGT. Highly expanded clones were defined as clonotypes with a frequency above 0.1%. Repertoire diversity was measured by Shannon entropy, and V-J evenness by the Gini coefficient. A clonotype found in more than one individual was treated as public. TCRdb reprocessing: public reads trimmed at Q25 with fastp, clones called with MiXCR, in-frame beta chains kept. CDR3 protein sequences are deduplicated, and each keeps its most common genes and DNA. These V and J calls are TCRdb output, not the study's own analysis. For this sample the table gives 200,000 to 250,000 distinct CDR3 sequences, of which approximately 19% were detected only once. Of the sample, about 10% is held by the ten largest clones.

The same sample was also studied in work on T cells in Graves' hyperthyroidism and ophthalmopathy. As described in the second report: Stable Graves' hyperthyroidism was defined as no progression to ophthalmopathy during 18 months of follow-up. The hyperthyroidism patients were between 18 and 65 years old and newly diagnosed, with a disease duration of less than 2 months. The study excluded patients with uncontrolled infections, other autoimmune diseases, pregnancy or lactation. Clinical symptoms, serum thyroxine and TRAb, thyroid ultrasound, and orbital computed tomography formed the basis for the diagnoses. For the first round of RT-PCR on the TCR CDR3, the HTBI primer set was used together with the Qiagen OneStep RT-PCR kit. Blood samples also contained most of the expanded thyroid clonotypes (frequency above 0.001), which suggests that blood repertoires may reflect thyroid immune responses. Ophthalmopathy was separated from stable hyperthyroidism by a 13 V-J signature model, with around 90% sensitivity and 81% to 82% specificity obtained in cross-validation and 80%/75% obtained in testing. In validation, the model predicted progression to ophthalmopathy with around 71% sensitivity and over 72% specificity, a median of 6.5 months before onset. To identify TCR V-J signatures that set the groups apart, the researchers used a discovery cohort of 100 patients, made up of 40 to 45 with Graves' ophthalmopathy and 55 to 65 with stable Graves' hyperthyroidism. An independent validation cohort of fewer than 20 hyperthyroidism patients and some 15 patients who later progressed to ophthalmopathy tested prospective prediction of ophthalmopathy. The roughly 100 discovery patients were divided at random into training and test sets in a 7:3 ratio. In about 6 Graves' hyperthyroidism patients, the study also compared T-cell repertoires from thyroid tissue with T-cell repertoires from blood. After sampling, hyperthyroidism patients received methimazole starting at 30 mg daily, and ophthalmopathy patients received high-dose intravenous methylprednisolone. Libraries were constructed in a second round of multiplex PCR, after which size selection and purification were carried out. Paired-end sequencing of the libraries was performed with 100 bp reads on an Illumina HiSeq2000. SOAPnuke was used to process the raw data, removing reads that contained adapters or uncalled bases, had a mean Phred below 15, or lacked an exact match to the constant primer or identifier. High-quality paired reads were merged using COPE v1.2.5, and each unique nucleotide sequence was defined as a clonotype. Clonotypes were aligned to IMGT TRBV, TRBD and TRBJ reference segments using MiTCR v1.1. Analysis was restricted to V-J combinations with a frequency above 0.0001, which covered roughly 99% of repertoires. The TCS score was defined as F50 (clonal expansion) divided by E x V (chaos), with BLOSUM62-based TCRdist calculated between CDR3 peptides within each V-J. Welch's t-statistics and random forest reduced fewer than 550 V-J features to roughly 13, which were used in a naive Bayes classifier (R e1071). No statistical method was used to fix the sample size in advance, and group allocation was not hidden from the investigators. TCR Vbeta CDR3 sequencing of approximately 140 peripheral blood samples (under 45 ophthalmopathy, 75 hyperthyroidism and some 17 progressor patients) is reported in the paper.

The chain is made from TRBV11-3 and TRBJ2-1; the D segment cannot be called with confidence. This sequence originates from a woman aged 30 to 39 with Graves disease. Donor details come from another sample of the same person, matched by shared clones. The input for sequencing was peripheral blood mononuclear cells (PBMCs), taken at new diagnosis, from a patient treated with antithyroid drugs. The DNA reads TGTGCCAGCAGCTTAGGGACGGGCTACTGGGATCAGCAGTTCTTC. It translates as CASSLGTGYWDQQFF.